The 16 T cell receptor beta chains below all came from one sample that was sequenced in a study of identifying expanded T cells in peripheral blood. Profiling relied on immunoSEQ multiplex PCR, and the TCRdb table lists in-frame clones only, not all of them. The sample consists of around 100,000 clones, over 70% of them appearing once. Material: blood. The receptors shown here come from a person between 18 and 75 years old in good health.

The gene calls are TRBV6-1 and TRBJ1-1; D is unclear. The V end lost 4 bases, the J end lost 7 bases, and 10 bases lay between the germline ends. The CDR3 extends over 12 amino acids. Looked up from germline, CDR1 is MNHNS and CDR2 is SASEGT. CDR3 loop: CASSVNTYEAFF. As DNA, the CDR3 is TGTGCCAGCAGTGTTAATACGTATGAAGCTTTCTTT.

The gene calls are TRBV6-6 and TRBJ2-7; no reliable D call. Germline V gene lookup returns CDR1 MNHNY and CDR2 SVGAGI (reference sequence). The CDR3 consists of 14 residues. Trimming removed 4 bases at V and 5 bases at J, with 15 bases between. CDR3 protein: CASSSRRGTDEQYF. In DNA, the CDR3 is TGTGCCAGCAGTTCTCGTCGAGGCACCGACGAGCAGTACTTC.

The chain couples TRBV7-9 to TRBJ1-6; the D is unclear. The CDR3 contains 14 residues. Germline CDR1 and CDR2: SEHNR and FQNEAQ (reference sequence). The germline V and J ends were trimmed by 1 base and 4 bases, with 5 bases remaining between them. CDR3 amino acids: CASSLGGYNSPLHF. CDR3 nucleotide sequence: TGTGCCAGCAGCTTAGGGGGATATAATTCACCCCTCCACTTT.

V gene TRBV2 combines with J gene TRBJ1-1, with D possibly TRBD1 on 5 matching bases. Germline CDR1 reads SNHLY; CDR2 reads FYNNEI. Deletions cut 8 bases from V and 4 bases from J, with 11 bases between. The CDR3 runs 12 residues. The CDR3, as DNA: TGTGCCAGCGAAGGGCAGGGCACTGAAGCTTTCTTT. Residues: CASEGQGTEAFF.

V is TRBV5-4 and J is TRBJ1-1, with TRBD1 matching 7 bases. The CDR3 contains 13 residues. J was trimmed by 12 bases and V by 4 bases; bases with no gene match: 12. CDR1 is SGHNT, CDR2 YYREEE, per germline (reference sequence). In nucleotides, the CDR3 is TGTGCCAGCAGCAACATTGACAGGGAATATCCTTTCTTT. This encodes CASSNIDREYPFF.

V gene TRBV2 combines with J gene TRBJ1-1; unclear D gene. Germline CDR1 reads SNHLY; CDR2 reads FYNNEI. The CDR3 spans 13 residues. V was cut by 8 bases and J by 1 base, with 11 bases left in between. In DNA form, the CDR3 reads TGTGCCAGCGGCCTGAAGACGAACACTGAAGCTTTCTTT. It specifies CASGLKTNTEAFF.

V gene TRBV4-2 combines with J gene TRBJ2-6; D gene uncertain. The V end lost 5 bases, the J end lost 0 bases, and 11 bases lay between the germline ends. The CDR3 spans 16 residues. CDR1 and CDR2 (germline): LGHNA, YNFKEQ. The DNA for the CDR3 is TGTGCCAGCAGCGATCTCGGGTCCTCTGGGGCCAACGTCCTGACTTTC. It encodes CASSDLGSSGANVLTF.

V gene TRBV9 combines with J gene TRBJ2-5; D is perhaps TRBD1 or TRBD2 (6 bases each). Germline loops: CDR1 SGDLS, CDR2 YYNGEE. This CDR3 region has 17 residues. Trimming took 4 bases from V and 0 from J, leaving 19 bases between them. CDR3 loop: CASSHRGSGGDQETQYF. CDR3 nucleotides: TGTGCCAGCAGCCATAGGGGGTCCGGCGGGGACCAAGAGACCCAGTACTTC.

This clone appeared once. This rearrangement joins TRBV11-2 to TRBJ1-1, with a weak D call TRBD1 (5 bases). Trimming left V 0 bases short and J 1 base short, with 12 bases between. CDR1 is SGHAT, CDR2 FQNNGV, per germline. This CDR3 spans 16 amino acids. CDR3 sequence reads: CASSLDPFRGNTEAFF. The CDR3 region has the DNA TGTGCCAGCAGCTTAGATCCTTTTAGGGGGAACACTGAAGCTTTCTTT.

The rearrangement links TRBV19 to TRBJ2-5; D might be TRBD1 (5 bases). The CDR3 covers 14 residues. Trimming left V 4 bases short and J 0 bases short, with 9 bases between. CDR1 is LNHDA and CDR2 is SQIVND in the germline V gene (reference sequence). The DNA for the CDR3 is TGTGCCAGTAGTACAGGGATGAACCAAGAGACCCAGTACTTC. Amino acid sequence: CASSTGMNQETQYF.

The V call is TRBV6-5, the J call TRBJ1-3, with 8 positions matching TRBD1. V shed 6 bases, J shed 2 bases, and the junction held 6 bases outside the gene matches. The CDR3 has 15 residues. Germline CDR1 and CDR2: MNHEY and SVGAGI. CDR3 in amino acids: CASRGTDRAGNTIYF. CDR3 bases: TGTGCCAGCAGGGGCACGGACAGGGCTGGAAACACCATATATTTT.

The V gene is TRBV4-3, the J gene TRBJ2-7; D gene unclear. CDR1 LGHNA and CDR2 YSLEER come from the germline V gene. V was pared by 0 bases and J by 3 bases, with 12 bases between. The CDR3 runs to 15 residues. CDR3 coding DNA: TGCGCCAGCAGCCAAGATTTCGAAACTAACTACGAGCAGTACTTC. Its translation: CASSQDFETNYEQYF.

This chain connects TRBV7-6 to TRBJ2-1, with TRBD1 matching over 8 bases. Germline trimming cut 5 bases from V and 4 bases from J; bases unmatched to any gene: 4. This CDR3 region has 14 residues. Germline loops: CDR1 SGHVS, CDR2 FNYEAQ. CDR3 sequence: CASSVRDRYNEQFF. CDR3 bases: TGTGCCAGCAGCGTCCGGGACAGGTACAATGAGCAGTTCTTC.

The genes are TRBV9 and TRBJ2-5; 8 bases are shared with TRBD2. Germline trimming cut 6 bases from V and 2 bases from J; bases unmatched to any gene: 9. CDR3 length: 15 amino acids. Germline V gives CDR1 SGDLS, CDR2 YYNGEE. Here the CDR3 reads CASTTGLAKQETQYF. As DNA, the CDR3 is TGTGCCAGCACCACAGGACTAGCCAAACAAGAGACCCAGTACTTC.

The chain links TRBV13 to TRBJ1-5; D is uncertain. The CDR3 loop spans 15 amino acids. Germline values: CDR1 PRHDT, CDR2 FYEKMQ (reference sequence). V lost 6 bases and J lost 1, with 13 bases in between. CDR3 protein: CASSSHRASNQPQHF. CDR3 sequence (DNA): TGTGCCAGCAGTTCCCACCGGGCCAGCAATCAGCCCCAGCATTTT.

This chain uses TRBV19 with TRBJ1-1; D remains ambiguous. The length of the CDR3 is 12 residues. V shed 3 bases and J shed 0 bases, with 2 bases lying between them. The germline V gene encodes CDR1 LNHDA and CDR2 SQIVND (reference sequence). CDR3 region: CASSIVNTEAFF. CDR3 sequence (DNA): TGTGCCAGTAGTATCGTGAACACTGAAGCTTTCTTT.